This T cell receptor (beta chain) was obtained from a study of blood T cell repertoires in COVID-19. The CDR3 covers 12 residues. Germline V gene sequence: CDR1 MDHEN, CDR2 SYDVKM. The V end was cut by 7 bases, the J end by 4 bases, with 8 bases between. Source study methods: Estimates of nucleated cell counts were drawn from the amplification of reference gene primers. Using immunoSEQ multiplex PCR, the repertoire was profiled, and TCRdb retains in-frame clones only, with some absent. That table gives V, J and clone size, and the DNA gave D and trimming. The sample includes over 200,000 clones, roughly 90% seen only once; the top ten take roughly 2.6%.

The clonotype originates from a woman in her sixties with acute or convalescent COVID-19. V is TRBV28 and J is TRBJ1-3; D unresolved. The sample consisted of peripheral blood. The CDR3 region has the DNA TGTGCCAGCACCCCGGGGGGAAACACCATATATTTT. Its protein product is CASTPGGNTIYF.